This T cell receptor beta chain is drawn from a study of cytomegalovirus exposure and HLA in healthy donors. Notes on the study in general: According to an earlier analysis, most TCR beta V segments yielded productive rearrangements about 90% or about 30% of the time.

Trimming at V came to 2 bases and at J to 6 bases, leaving 7 bases not matched to a gene. The CDR3 contains 15 residues. Germline values: CDR1 WNHNN, CDR2 SYGVQD (reference sequence). The PCR ran on 60 Vbeta and 13 Jbeta primers. Assay: immunoSEQ multiplex PCR; the TCRdb copy retains only in-frame clones and omits some. The data hold 130,000 to 150,000 clones, with around 75% observed a single time. Worth noting for this clone: Antigen specificity is unknown.

This clonotype was sampled from a woman aged 40 to 55 in good health and CMV-seronegative. The chain employs TRBV10-1 and TRBJ2-7, with 10 positions matching TRBD2. The sample comprised PBMCs. Here the CDR3 DNA reads TGCGCCAGCAGTGAGCGTCTAGCGGGAGCGGGCGAGCAGTACTTC. Amino acids: CASSERLAGAGEQYF.